This passage covers 4 T cell receptor beta chains from one sample sequenced in a study of human T cells and chemical hapten exposure. In TCRdb, the RACE reads were re-called with MiXCR into one record per CDR3 protein. The table lists around 330,000 distinct CDR3 sequences, 4.5% to 5.5% of them singletons, with around 8% in the top ten. Regarding time point: pre-sensitization, week 0. The treatment here: therapeutic diphenylcyclopropenone sensitization with weekly scalp DPC. The source was whole blood, collected in connection with sensitization to the hapten diphenylcyclopropenone (DPC). The receptors come from a woman aged 18 to 35 with alopecia areata. Some clones in this sample may be carry-over from other donors' samples.

This clonotype was counted ten times or more. The rearrangement links TRBV27 to TRBJ1-1; a possible D gene is TRBD1 (6 bases). Germline V gene data show CDR1 as MNHEY and CDR2 as SMNVEV (reference sequence). The CDR3 has 13 residues. Deletions cut 5 bases from V and 4 bases from J, with 11 bases between. CDR3 residues: CASSERGPTEAFF. CDR3 coding DNA: TGTGCCAGCAGTGAACGGGGGCCCACTGAAGCTTTCTTT.

The table lists this clonotype with many counts. This chain joins TRBV28 and TRBJ2-7; the D gene is possibly TRBD1 (5 bases). CDR1 and CDR2 (germline): MDHEN, SYDVKM. The ends were cut back, 4 bases at V and 0 bases at J, with 13 bases in the middle. The length of the CDR3 is 15 residues. The CDR3 DNA reads TGTGCCAGCAGTTCACAGGTTCTTAGCTCCTACGAGCAGTACTTC. This codes for CASSSQVLSSYEQYF.

This clonotype was detected a few times. This chain links TRBV5-6 with TRBJ2-3; 9 bases align to TRBD2. The CDR3 is 18 residues long. The germline V gene encodes CDR1 SGHDT and CDR2 YYEEEE. V lost 0 bases to trimming and J lost 0 bases; unmatched junction nucleotides: 8. The CDR3: CASSLAAGGPPSTDTQYF. The DNA of the CDR3 is TGTGCCAGCAGCTTGGCAGCGGGGGGTCCCCCAAGCACAGATACGCAGTATTTT.

This clonotype was seen many times. V and J are TRBV7-2 and TRBJ1-5, with a weak D call TRBD1 (6 bases). The CDR3 spans 16 residues. The V gene lost 5 bases and the J gene lost 0 bases, with 14 bases spanning the gap. Per germline, CDR1 SGHTA and CDR2 FQGNSA. The CDR3 here is CASSPQTGYSNQPQHF. DNA of the CDR3: TGTGCCAGCAGCCCACAGACAGGCTATAGCAATCAGCCCCAGCATTTT.